This T cell receptor (beta chain) comes out of a study of PD-L1 blockade in urothelial cancer. Study context: Patients previously received 0 to 3 chemotherapy regimens. The median T cell count in blood samples was 110,000 to 150,000.

V was trimmed by 0 bases and J by 8 bases, leaving 17 bases between them. The CDR3 extends over 15 amino acids. Germline lookup yields CDR1 SGHNT and CDR2 YYREEE (reference sequence). The sample holds one count of this clone. Its antigen is not known. The time point: pretreatment peripheral blood. Whole-study results and caveats: Lower pretreatment blood TCR clonality, under the median, predicted better survival, researchers reported.

Only in-frame clones appear in the TCRdb table, and some are missing; sequencing was by immunoSEQ multiplex PCR. The data contain 45,000 to 50,000 clones, roughly 80% of them singletons. The sequencing here drew on PBMCs, taken around atezolizumab (anti-PD-L1) treatment. The gene calls are TRBV5-4 and TRBJ1-2; TRBD1 might be the D (6 bases). This receptor was identified in a man aged 50-60 years with urothelial cancer. For the CDR3, the DNA is TGTGCCAGCAGCTTGGGGGGGCAGGCTCCTGGGGGCTACACCTTC. It translates to CASSLGGQAPGGYTF. The full variable domain, its missing parts supplied by reference TRBV5-4 and TRBJ1-2, is ETGVTQSPTHLIKTRGQQVTLRCSSQSGHNTVSWYQQALGQGPQFIFQYYREEENGRGNFPPRFSGLQFPNYSSELNVNALELDDSALYLCASSLGGQAPGGYTFGSGTRLTVV.